Here is one T cell receptor (beta chain) with its context. Its antigen remains unidentified. These data come from a study of monozygotic twins with inflammatory bowel disease. TCRdb reprocessed the 5' RACE reads and reports one entry per CDR3 protein, with no DNA. The listing records 350,000 to 400,000 distinct CDR3 sequences. CDR3 length: 14 amino acids. The germline V gene encodes CDR1 SGHRS and CDR2 YFSETQ. Notes on the study in general: Cells of different T cell subtypes could not be told apart.

The source of this sequence is a human donor with ulcerative colitis or Crohn's disease, or a healthy co-twin of an affected twin (not recorded which). The sequencing sample was made of blood. The J gene is TRBJ2-2, the V gene TRBV5-1. The CDR3 spells CASTPQANTGELFF.